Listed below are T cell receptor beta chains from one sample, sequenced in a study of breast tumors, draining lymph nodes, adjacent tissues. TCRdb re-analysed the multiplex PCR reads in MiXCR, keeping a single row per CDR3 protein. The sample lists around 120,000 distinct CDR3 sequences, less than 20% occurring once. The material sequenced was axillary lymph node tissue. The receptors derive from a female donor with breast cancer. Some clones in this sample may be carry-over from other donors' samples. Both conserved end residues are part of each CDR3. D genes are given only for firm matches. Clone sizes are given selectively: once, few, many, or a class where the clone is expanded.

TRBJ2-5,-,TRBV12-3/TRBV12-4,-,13,CASSPGTGETQYF,TGTGCCAGCAGTCCCGGGACCGGAGAGACCCAGTACTTC
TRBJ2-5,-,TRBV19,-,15,CASSIVEGRQETQYF,TGTGCCAGTAGTATAGTTGAAGGCCGCCAAGAGACCCAGTACTTC
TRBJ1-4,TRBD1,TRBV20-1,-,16,CSARGSQGWTNEKLFF,TGCAGTGCTAGAGGGTCACAGGGGTGGACTAATGAAAAACTGTTTTTT
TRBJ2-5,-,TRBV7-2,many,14,CASKTRTGSETQYF,TGTGCCAGCAAGACGAGAACAGGGTCCGAGACCCAGTACTTC
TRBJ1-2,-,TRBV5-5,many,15,CASSLGSGGNYGYTF,TGTGCCAGCAGCTTGGGGTCGGGGGGCAACTATGGCTACACCTTC
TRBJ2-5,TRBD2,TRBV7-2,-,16,CATCLFFSGAQETQYF,TGTGCCACCTGCTTATTTTTTAGCGGGGCCCAAGAGACCCAGTACTTC
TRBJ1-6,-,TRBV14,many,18,CASSQASYIRQSNSPLHF,TGTGCCAGCAGCCAAGCTTCCTATATCCGACAGTCTAATTCACCCCTCCACTTT
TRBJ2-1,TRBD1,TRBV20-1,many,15,CSARDLARGFGEQFF,TGCAGTGCTAGAGATCTGGCCAGGGGGTTTGGTGAGCAGTTCTTC
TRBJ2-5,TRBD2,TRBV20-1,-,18,CSARVRTSGASRAETQHF,TGCAGTGCTAGAGTCAGGACTAGCGGGGCCTCCCGAGCGGAGACCCAGCACTTC
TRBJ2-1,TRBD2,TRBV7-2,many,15,CASTLLAGATNEQFF,TGTGCCAGCACCCTACTAGCGGGGGCGACCAATGAGCAGTTCTTC
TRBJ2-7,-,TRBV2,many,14,CASIKGEGTYEQYF,TGTGCCAGCATCAAGGGGGAGGGTACCTACGAGCAGTACTTC
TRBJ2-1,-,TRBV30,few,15,CAWSEGFWTSGEQFF,TGTGCCTGGAGTGAGGGCTTCTGGACGTCTGGTGAGCAGTTCTTC
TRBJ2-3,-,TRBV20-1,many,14,CSAGLTGVSDTQYF,TGCAGTGCTGGTCTCACGGGGGTTTCAGATACGCAGTATTTT
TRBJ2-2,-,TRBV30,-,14,CAWEAGMNTGELFF,TGTGCCTGGGAGGCGGGAATGAACACCGGGGAGCTGTTTTTT
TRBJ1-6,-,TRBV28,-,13,CATRGQYNSPLHF,TGTGCCACACGTGGTCAGTACAATTCACCCCTCCACTTT
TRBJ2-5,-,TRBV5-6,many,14,CASSLGSPQETQYF,TGTGCCAGCAGCTTGGGGTCGCCCCAAGAGACCCAGTACTTC
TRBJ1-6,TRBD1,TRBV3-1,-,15,CASSQRGQNNSPLNF,TGTGCCAGCAGCCAAAGGGGACAGAATAATTCACCCCTCAACTTT
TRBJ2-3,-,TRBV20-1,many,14,CSASQRTPTDTQYF,TGCAGTGCTAGCCAGCGGACCCCAACAGATACGCAGTATTTT
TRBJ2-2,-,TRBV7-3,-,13,CASGLTNTGELFF,TGTGCCAGCGGTCTCACGAACACCGGGGAGCTGTTTTTT
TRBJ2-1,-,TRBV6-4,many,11,CASKPTLGQFF,TGTGCCAGCAAACCGACCCTGGGGCAGTTCTTC